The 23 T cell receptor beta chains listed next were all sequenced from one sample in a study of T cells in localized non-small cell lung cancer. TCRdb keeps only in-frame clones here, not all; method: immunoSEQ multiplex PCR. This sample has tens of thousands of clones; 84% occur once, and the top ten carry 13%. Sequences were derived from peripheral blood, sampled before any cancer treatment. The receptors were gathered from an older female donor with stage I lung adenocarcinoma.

The CDR3 here is CASSDDSGPYEQYF. Written as DNA, the CDR3 is TGTGCCAGCAGTGACGACTCGGGGCCCTACGAGCAGTACTTC. This rearrangement joins TRBV2 to TRBJ2-7; the D call may be TRBD1 or TRBD2 (5 bases each). The CDR3 is made up of 14 amino acids. V shed 3 bases and J shed 2 bases, with 11 bases lying between them. From germline, CDR1 is SNHLY and CDR2 FYNNEI.

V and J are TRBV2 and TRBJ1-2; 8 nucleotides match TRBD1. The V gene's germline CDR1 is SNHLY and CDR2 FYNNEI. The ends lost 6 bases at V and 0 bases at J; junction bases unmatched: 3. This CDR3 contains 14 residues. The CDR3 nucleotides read TGTGCCAGCAGCGGGACAGGAACTAACTATGGCTACACCTTC. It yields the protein CASSGTGTNYGYTF.

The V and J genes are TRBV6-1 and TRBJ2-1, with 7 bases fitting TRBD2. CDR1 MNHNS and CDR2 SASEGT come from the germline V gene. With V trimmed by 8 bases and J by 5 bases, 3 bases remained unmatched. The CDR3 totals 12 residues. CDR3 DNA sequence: TGTGCCAGCGGGACTACCAACAATGAGCAGTTCTTC. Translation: CASGTTNNEQFF.

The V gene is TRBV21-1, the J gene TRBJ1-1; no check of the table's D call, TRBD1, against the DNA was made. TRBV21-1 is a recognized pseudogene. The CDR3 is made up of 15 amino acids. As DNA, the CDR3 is TGTGCCAGCAGCAGGGCCGGGACAGGGAACACTGAAGCTTTCTTT. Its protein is CASSRAGTGNTEAFF.

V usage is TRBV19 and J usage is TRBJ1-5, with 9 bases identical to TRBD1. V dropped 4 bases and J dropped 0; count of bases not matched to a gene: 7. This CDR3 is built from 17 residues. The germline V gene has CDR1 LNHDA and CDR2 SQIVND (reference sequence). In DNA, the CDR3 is TGTGCCAGTAGTACCACCGGGACAGGGTATAGCAATCAGCCCCAGCATTTT. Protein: CASSTTGTGYSNQPQHF.

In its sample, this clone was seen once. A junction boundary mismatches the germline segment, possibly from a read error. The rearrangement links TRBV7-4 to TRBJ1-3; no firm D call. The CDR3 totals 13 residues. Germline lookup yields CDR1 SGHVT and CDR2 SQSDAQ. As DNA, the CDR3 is TGTGCCAGCAGTTTAGCGAGAGATAGTGCCATATATTTT. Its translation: CASSLARDSAIYF.

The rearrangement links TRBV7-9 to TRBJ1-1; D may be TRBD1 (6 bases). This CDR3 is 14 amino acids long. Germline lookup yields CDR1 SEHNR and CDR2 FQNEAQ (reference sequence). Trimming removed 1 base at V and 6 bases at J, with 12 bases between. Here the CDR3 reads CASSLEVSGAEAFF. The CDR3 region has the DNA TGTGCCAGCAGCTTAGAAGTTTCAGGGGCTGAAGCTTTCTTT.

The CDR3: CASSLDSRSGNTIYF. As DNA, the CDR3 is TGCGCCAGCAGCTTGGACTCCCGCTCTGGAAACACCATATATTTT. The rearrangement joins TRBV5-1 to TRBJ1-3; D uncertain. Germline CDR1 SGHRS, CDR2 YFSETQ. The V end lost 0 bases, the J end lost 0 bases, and 7 bases lay between the germline ends. This CDR3 is built from 15 residues.

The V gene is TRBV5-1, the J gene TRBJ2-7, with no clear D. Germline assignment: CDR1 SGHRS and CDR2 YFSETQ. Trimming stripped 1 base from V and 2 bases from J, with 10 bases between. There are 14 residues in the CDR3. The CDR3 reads CASSLTVIAYEQYF. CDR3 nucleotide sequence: TGCGCCAGCAGCTTGACGGTGATAGCCTACGAGCAGTACTTC. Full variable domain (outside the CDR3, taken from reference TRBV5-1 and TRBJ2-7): KAGVTQTPRYLIKTRGQQVTLSCSPISGHRSVSWYQQTPGQGLQFLFEYFSETQRNKGNFPGRFSGRQFSNSRSEMNVSTLELGDSALYLCASSLTVIAYEQYFGPGTRLTVT.

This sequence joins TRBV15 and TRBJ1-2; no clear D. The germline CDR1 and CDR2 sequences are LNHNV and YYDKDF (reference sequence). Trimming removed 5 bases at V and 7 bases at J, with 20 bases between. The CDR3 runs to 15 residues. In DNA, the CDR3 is TGTGCCACCAGCGTCTTTGGCAGCCCAAAGAGTGGCTACACCTTC. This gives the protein CATSVFGSPKSGYTF.

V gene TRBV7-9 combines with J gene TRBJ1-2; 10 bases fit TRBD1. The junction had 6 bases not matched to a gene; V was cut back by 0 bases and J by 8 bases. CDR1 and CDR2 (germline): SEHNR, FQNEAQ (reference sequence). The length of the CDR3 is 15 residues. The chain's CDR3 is CASSLARDRGGGYTF. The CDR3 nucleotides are TGTGCCAGCAGCTTAGCCCGGGACAGGGGAGGCGGCTACACCTTC.

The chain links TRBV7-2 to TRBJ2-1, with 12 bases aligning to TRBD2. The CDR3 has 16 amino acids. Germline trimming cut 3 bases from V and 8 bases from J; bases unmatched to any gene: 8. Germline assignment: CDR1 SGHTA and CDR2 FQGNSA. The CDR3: CASSFRWTSGMYEQFF. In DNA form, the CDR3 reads TGTGCCAGCAGCTTTAGATGGACTAGCGGGATGTATGAGCAGTTCTTC.

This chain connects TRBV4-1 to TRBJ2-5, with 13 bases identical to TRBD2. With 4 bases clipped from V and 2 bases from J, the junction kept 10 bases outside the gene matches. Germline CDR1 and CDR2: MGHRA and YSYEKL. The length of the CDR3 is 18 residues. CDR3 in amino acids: CASSPLAGGPVPQETQYF. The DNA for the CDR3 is TGCGCCAGCAGCCCACTAGCGGGAGGGCCGGTCCCACAAGAGACCCAGTACTTC.

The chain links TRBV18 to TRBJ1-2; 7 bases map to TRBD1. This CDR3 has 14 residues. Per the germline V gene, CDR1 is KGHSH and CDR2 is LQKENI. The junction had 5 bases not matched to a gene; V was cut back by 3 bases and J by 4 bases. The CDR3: CASSPARDSYGYTF. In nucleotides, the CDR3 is TGTGCCAGCTCACCTGCTCGGGACAGCTATGGCTACACCTTC. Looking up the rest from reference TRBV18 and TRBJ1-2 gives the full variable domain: NAGVMQNPRHLVRRRGQEARLRCSPMKGHSHVYWYRQLPEEGLKFMVYLQKENIIDESGMPKERFSAEFPKEGPSILRIQQVVRGDSAAYFCASSPARDSYGYTFGSGTRLTVV.

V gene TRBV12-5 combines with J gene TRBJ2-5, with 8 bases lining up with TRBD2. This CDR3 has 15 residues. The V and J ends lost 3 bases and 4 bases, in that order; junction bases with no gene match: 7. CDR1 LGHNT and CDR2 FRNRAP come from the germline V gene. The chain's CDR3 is CASGLAGVGVETQYF. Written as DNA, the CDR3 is TGTGCTAGTGGTTTAGCGGGAGTAGGGGTAGAGACCCAGTACTTC.

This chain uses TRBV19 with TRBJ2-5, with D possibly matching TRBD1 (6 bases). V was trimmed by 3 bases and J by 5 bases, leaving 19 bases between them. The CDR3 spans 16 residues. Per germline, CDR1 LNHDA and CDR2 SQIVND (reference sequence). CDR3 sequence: CASSIVGRGSGETQYF. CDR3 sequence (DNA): TGTGCCAGTAGTATCGTAGGCAGGGGCTCCGGGGAGACCCAGTACTTC.

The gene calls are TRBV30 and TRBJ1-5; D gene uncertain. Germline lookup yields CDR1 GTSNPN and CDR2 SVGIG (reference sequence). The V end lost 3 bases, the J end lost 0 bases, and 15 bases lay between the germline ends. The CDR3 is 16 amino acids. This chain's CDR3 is CAWRGGSDVSNQPQHF. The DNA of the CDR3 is TGTGCCTGGAGGGGAGGGTCAGACGTTAGCAATCAGCCCCAGCATTTT.

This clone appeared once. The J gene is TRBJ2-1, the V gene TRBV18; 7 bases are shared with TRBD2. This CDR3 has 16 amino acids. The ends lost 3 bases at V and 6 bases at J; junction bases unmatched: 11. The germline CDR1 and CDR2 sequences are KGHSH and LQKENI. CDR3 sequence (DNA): TGTGCCAGCTCACCGGTCTCTAGCGGACGTTTCAATGAGCAGTTCTTC. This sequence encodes CASSPVSSGRFNEQFF.

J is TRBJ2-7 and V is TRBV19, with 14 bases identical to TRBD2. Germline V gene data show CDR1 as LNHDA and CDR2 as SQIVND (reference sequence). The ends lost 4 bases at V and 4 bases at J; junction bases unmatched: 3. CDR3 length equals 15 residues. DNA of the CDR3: TGTGCCAGTAGTAGGGGACTAGCGGGAGCATACGAGCAGTACTTC. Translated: CASSRGLAGAYEQYF.

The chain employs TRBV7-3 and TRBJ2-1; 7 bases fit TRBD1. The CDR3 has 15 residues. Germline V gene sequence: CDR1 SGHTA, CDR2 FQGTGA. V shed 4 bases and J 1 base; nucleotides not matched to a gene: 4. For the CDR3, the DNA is TGTGCCAGCAGCTCCGACAGGGCATCCTACAATGAGCAGTTCTTC. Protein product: CASSSDRASYNEQFF.

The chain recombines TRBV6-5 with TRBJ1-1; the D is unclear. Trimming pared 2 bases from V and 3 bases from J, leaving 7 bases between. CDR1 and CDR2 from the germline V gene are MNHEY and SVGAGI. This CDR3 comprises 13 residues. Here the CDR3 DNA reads TGTGCCAGCAGTTACAAGGGATACACTGAAGCTTTCTTT. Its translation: CASSYKGYTEAFF.

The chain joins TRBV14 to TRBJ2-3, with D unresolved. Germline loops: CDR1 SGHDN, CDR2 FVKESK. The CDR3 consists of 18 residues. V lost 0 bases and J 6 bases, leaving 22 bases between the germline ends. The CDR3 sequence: CASSQDRVPDLRYDTQYF. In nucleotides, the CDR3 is TGTGCCAGCAGCCAAGATAGGGTTCCGGACCTCCGGTATGATACGCAGTATTTT.

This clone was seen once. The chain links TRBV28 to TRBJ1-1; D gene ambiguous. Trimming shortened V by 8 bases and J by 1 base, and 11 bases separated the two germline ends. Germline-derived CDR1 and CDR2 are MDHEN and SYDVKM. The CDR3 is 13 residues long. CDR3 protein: CASQSLKNTEAFF. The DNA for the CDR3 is TGTGCCAGCCAAAGTTTAAAGAACACTGAAGCTTTCTTT.